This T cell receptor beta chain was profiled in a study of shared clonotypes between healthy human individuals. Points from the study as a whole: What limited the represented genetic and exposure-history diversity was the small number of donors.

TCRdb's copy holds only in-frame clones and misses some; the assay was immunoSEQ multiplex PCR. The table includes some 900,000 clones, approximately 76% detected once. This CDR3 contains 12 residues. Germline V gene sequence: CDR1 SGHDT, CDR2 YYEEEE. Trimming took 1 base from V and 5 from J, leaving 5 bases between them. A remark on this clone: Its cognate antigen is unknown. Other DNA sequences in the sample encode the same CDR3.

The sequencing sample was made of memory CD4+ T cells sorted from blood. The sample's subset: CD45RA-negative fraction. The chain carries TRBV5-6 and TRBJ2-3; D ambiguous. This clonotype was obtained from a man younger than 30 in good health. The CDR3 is CASSLTGDTQYF. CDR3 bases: TGTGCCAGCAGCTTGACGGGAGATACGCAGTATTTT.